The sequence of this T cell receptor (beta chain) was determined in a study of shared clonotypes between healthy human individuals. The protocol was immunoSEQ multiplex PCR, while the TCRdb copy is restricted to in-frame clones and leaves out a portion. The data contain 110,000 or so clones, 65% to 75% of them seen just once; the ten biggest clones take up around 23%. Sequencing was carried out using memory CD8+ T cells sorted from blood. Subset here: CD45RO+ cells pooled with CCR7-negative TemRA cells. The TCR originated in a woman aged 30 to 39 in good health.

CDR3 nucleotide sequence: TGTGCCAGCAGTTACCCCGGGACAGGGGTCGAGCAGTACTTC. The encoded protein is CASSYPGTGVEQYF. The chain links TRBV6-6 to TRBJ2-7; 10 bases fit TRBD1. V shed 2 bases, J shed 6 bases, and the junction held 4 bases outside the gene matches. This CDR3 comprises 14 residues. Germline CDR1 MNHNY, CDR2 SVGAGI (reference sequence).